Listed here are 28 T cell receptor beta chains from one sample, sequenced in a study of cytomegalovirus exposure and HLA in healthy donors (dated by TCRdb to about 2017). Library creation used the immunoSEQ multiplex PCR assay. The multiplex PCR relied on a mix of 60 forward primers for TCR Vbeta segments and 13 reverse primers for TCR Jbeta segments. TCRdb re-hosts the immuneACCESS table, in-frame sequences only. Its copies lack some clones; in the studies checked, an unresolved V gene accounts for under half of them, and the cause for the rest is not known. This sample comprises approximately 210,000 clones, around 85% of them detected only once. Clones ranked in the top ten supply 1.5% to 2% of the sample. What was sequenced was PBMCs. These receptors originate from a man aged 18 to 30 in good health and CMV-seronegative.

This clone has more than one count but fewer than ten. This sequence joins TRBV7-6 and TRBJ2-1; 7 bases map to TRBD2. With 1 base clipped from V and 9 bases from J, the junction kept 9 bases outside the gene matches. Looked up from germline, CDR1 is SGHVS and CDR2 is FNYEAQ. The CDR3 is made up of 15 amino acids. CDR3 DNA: TGTGCCAGCAGCTTAGGCGGCGGGAGAAAGGTTGAGCAGTTCTTC. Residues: CASSLGGGRKVEQFF.

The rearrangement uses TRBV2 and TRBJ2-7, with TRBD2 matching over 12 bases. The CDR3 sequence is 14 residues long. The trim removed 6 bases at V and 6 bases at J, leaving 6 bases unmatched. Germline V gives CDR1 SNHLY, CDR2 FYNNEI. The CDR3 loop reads CASSAGLAGFEQYF. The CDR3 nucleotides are TGTGCCAGCAGCGCGGGACTAGCGGGTTTCGAGCAGTACTTC.

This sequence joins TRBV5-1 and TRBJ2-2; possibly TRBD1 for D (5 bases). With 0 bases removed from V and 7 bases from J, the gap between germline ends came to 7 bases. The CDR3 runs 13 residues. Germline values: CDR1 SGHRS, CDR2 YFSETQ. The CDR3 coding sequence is TGCGCCAGCAGCTTGGCCACAGGCGGGGAGCTGTTTTTT. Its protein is CASSLATGGELFF.

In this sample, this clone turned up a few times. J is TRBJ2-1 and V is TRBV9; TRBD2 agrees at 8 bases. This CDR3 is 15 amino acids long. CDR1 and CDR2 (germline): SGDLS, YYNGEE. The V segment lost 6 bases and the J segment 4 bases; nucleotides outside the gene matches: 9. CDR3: CASTPLAGLYNEQFF. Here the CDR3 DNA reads TGTGCCAGCACCCCCTTAGCGGGATTGTACAATGAGCAGTTCTTC.

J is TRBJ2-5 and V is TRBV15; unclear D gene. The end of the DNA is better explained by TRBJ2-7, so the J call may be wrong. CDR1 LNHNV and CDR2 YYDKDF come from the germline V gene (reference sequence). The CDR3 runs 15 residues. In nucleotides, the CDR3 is TGTGCCACCAGCAGAGACCCGGGTAGCACCTACGAGCAGTACTTC. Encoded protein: CATSRDPGSTYEQYF.

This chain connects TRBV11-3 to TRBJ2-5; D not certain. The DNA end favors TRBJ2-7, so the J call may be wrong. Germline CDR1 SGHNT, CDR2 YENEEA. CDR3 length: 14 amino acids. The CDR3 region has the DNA TGTGCCAGCAGCTCGTACTTGGTCTCCTACGAGCAGTACTTC. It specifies CASSSYLVSYEQYF.

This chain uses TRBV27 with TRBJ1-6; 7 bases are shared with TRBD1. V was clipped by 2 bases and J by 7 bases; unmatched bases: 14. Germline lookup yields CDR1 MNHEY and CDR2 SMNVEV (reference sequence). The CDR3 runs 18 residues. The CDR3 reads CASSLTYRGLGGNSPLHF. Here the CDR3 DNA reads TGTGCCAGCAGTTTAACCTACAGGGGTTTAGGAGGAAATTCACCCCTCCACTTT.

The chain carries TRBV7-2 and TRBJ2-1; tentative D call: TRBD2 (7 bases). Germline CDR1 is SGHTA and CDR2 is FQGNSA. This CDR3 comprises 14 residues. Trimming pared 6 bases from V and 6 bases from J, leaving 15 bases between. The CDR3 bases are TGTGCCAGCAGTCTAGGGGGGGCCCTCAATGAGCAGTTCTTC. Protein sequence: CASSLGGALNEQFF. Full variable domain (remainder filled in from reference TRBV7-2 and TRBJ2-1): GAGVSQSPSNKVTEKGKDVELRCDPISGHTALYWYRQSLGQGLEFLIYFQGNSAPDKSGLPSDRFSAERTGGSVSTLTIQRTQQEDSAVYLCASSLGGALNEQFFGPGTRLTVL.

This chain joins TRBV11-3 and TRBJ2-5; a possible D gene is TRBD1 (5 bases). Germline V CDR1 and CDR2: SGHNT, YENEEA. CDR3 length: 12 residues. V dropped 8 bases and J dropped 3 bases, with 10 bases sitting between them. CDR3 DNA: TGTGCCAGCTCGGACATAGAAGAGACCCAGTACTTC. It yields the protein CASSDIEETQYF.

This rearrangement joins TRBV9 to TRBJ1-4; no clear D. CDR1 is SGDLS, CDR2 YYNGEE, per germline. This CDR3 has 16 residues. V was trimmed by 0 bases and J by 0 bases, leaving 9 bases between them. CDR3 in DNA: TGTGCCAGCAGCGTAGGCGCTAGCGCAACTAATGAAAAACTGTTTTTT. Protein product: CASSVGASATNEKLFF.

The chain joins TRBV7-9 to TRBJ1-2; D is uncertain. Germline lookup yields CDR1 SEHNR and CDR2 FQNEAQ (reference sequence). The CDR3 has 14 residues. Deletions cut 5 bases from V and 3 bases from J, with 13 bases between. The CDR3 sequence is CASSPGGPHYGYTF. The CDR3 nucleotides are TGTGCCAGCAGCCCGGGAGGCCCTCACTATGGCTACACCTTC. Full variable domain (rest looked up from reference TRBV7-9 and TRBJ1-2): DTGVSQNPRHKITKRGQNVTFRCDPISEHNRLYWYRQTLGQGPEFLTYFQNEAQLEKSRLLSDRFSAERPKGSFSTLEIQRTEQGDSAMYLCASSPGGPHYGYTFGSGTRLTVV.

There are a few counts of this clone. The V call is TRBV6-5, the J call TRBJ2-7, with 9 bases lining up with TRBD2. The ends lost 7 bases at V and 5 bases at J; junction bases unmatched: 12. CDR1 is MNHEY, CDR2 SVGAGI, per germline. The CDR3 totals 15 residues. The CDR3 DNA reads TGTGCCAGCAAACAAGGGGCGGGAGGGCCCGACGAGCAGTACTTC. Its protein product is CASKQGAGGPDEQYF.

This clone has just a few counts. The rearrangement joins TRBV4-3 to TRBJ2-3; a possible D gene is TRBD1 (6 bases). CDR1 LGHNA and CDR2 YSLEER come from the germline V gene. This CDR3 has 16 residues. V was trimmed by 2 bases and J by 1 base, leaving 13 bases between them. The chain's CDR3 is CASSQNTRGRTDTQYF. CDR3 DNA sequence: TGCGCCAGCAGCCAAAACACCAGGGGTCGCACAGATACGCAGTATTTT.

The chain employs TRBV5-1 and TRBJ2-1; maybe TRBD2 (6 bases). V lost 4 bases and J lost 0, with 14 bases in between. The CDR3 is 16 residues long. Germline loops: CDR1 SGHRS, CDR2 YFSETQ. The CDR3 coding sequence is TGCGCCAGCAGCATTCAAGCGGGCAGCTCCTACAATGAGCAGTTCTTC. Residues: CASSIQAGSSYNEQFF.

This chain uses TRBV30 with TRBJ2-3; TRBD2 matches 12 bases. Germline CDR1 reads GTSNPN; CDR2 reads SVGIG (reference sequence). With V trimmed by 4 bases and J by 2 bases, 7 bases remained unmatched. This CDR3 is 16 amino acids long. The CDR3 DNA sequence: TGTGCCTGGATTAAGGGACTAGCGGGTTTCACAGATACGCAGTATTTT. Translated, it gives CAWIKGLAGFTDTQYF.

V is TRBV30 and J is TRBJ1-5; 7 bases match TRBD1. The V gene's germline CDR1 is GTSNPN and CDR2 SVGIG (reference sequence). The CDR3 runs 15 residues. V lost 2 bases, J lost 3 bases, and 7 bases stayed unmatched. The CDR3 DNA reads TGTGCCTGGAGTCAGCGAGACAGGGACAATCAGCCCCAGCATTTT. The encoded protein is CAWSQRDRDNQPQHF.

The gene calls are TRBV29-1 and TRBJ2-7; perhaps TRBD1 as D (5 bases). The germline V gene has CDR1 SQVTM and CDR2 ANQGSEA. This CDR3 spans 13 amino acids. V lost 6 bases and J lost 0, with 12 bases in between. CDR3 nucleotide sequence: TGCAGCGTCCAGGGAAGTGGCTCCTACGAGCAGTACTTC. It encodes CSVQGSGSYEQYF.

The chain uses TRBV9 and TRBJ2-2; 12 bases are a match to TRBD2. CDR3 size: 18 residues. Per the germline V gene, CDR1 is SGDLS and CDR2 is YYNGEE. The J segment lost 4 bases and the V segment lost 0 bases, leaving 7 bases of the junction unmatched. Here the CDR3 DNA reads TGTGCCAGCAGCGTAGACCCTAGCGGGAGGGCTGGCACCGGGGAGCTGTTTTTT. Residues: CASSVDPSGRAGTGELFF.

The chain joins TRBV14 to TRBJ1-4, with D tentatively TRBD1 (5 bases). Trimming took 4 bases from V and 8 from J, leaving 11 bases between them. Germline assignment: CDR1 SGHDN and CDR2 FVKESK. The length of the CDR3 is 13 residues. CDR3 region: CASSRGAYEKLFF. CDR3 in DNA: TGTGCCAGCAGCCGCGGGGCATACGAAAAACTGTTTTTT.

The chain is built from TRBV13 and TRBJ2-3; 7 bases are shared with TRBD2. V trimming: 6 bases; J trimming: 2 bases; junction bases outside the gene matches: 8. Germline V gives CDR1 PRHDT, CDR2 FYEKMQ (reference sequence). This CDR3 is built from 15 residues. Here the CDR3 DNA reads TGTGCCAGCAGACGGGCGGGGGTTCCCACAGATACGCAGTATTTT. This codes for CASRRAGVPTDTQYF.

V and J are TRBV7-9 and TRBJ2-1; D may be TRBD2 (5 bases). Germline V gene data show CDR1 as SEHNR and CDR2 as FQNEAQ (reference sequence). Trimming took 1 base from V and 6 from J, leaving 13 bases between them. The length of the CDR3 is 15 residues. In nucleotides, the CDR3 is TGTGCCAGCAGCTTAGGTCCGGGATACCTCAATGAGCAGTTCTTC. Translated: CASSLGPGYLNEQFF. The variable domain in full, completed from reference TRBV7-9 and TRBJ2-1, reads DTGVSQNPRHKITKRGQNVTFRCDPISEHNRLYWYRQTLGQGPEFLTYFQNEAQLEKSRLLSDRFSAERPKGSFSTLEIQRTEQGDSAMYLCASSLGPGYLNEQFFGPGTRLTVL.

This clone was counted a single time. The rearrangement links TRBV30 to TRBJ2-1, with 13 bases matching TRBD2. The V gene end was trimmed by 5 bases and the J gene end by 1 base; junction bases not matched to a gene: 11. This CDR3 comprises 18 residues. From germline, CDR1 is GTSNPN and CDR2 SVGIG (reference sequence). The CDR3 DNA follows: TGTGCCTGGGGGGGACTAGCGGGAACAGATTATTCCTACAATGAGCAGTTCTTC. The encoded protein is CAWGGLAGTDYSYNEQFF.

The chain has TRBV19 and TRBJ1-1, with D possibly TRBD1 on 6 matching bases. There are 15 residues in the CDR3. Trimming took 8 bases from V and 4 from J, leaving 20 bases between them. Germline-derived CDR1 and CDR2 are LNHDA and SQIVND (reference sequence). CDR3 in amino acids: CASHREGEGGTEAFF. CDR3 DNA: TGTGCCAGTCATCGGGAGGGGGAGGGTGGCACTGAAGCTTTCTTT.

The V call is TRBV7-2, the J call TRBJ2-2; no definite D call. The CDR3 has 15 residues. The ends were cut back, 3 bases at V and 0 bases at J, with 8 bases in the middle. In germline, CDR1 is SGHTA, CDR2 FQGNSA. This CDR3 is CASSFQATNTGELFF. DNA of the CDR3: TGTGCCAGCAGCTTTCAGGCAACGAACACCGGGGAGCTGTTTTTT.

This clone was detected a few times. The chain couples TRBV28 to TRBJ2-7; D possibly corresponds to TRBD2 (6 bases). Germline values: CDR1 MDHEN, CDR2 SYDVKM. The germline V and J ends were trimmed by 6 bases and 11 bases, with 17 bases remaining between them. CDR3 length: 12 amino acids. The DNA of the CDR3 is TGTGCCAGCAGCCAAAGCCGGGACTTGGAGTACTTC. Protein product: CASSQSRDLEYF.

CDR3 in amino acids: CSASGEETQYF. The CDR3 DNA follows: TGCAGTGCTAGCGGGGAAGAGACCCAGTACTTC. The rearrangement links TRBV20-1 to TRBJ2-5; a possible D gene is TRBD2 (5 bases). V was trimmed by 3 bases and J by 3 bases, leaving 5 bases between them. The CDR3 contains 11 residues. The V gene's germline CDR1 is DFQATT and CDR2 SNEGSKA (reference sequence).

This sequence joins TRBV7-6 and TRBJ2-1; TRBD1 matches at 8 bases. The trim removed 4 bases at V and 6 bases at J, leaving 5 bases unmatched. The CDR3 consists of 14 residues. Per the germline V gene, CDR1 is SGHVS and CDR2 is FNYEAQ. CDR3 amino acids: CASSSGQGGNEQFF. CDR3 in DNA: TGTGCCAGCAGCTCCGGACAGGGCGGCAATGAGCAGTTCTTC.

CDR3 protein: CSVETGRYEQYF. For the CDR3, the DNA is TGCAGCGTAGAGACAGGGAGATACGAGCAGTACTTC. This rearrangement joins TRBV29-1 to TRBJ2-7; the match to TRBD1 covers 7 bases. This CDR3 spans 12 amino acids. V shed 6 bases and J 4 bases; nucleotides not matched to a gene: 6. Germline V gene sequence: CDR1 SQVTM, CDR2 ANQGSEA.